This T cell receptor (beta chain) emerged from a study of shared clonotypes between healthy human individuals (dated by TCRdb to the early 2020s). A note on the overall study: A couple of women and a few men aged 18 to 49 years were included in the cohort. For each donor, CD4 naive and CD4 memory were each run on three plates, CD8 naive on two plates, and CD8 memory on one plate. To estimate repertoire size and how much clonotypes are shared between individuals, the study performed deep sequencing of blood TCR repertoires from about five healthy adults. To increase sequencing depth and limit assay-specific biases, different laboratories used diverse techniques to prepare libraries and sequence TCR repertoires. Between about 0.8 and 9.5 billion PBMCs per donor were obtained by leukapheresis. Findings and caveats that apply to the study as a whole: Incomplete sequencing was indicated by rarefaction of sorted-subset datasets, despite the large sequencing depth. Sampling was restricted to blood, and TCR repertoires in tissue are likely to differ from TCR repertoires in blood. Across a few donors, around 5.4% of naive CD4, roughly 3.8% of naive CD8, 2.3% of memory CD4, and approximately 0.4% of memory CD8 clonotypes were shared. Naive subsets generally had larger estimated clonotype richness than memory subsets. Compared with non-shared clonotypes, the clonotypes found in all four sorted-subset donors had higher generation probabilities. Based on pairwise subsampling, the degree of clonotype sharing among donors was expected to be affected by sequencing depth. The genetic and exposure-history diversity represented was limited by the small number of donors.

This clone was seen once. The specificity of this receptor is unknown. The input lacks base qualities; no much larger clone sits a single base away. CD8 naive samples were CD45RO-negative cells positively selected for CCR7, giving a CD45RA+CCR7+ population that excluded TemRA cells. Donors were healthy HIV-negative adults with no recently reported acute infections or vaccinations. Every donor was a Caucasian adult living in Nashville, Tennessee, USA. Blood was collected by leukapheresis, and PBMCs were isolated by Ficoll-Histopaque density gradient centrifugation and then cryopreserved in liquid nitrogen vapor phase. Analytical flow cytometry was used to check the purity and quantity of each magnetically sorted T cell population. Each sorted fraction had its genomic DNA isolated and then quantified by UV absorbance on a Nanodrop 2000c. Using the deep immunoSEQ assay, TCR CDR3 regions were amplified from genomic DNA by multiplex PCR. Extracted genomic DNA from each cell subset was distributed evenly across all wells of several immunoSEQ 96-well plates, and each plate was treated as a replicate. For sorted subsets, each replicate PCR was loaded with about 0.2 ug genomic DNA, equivalent to some 31,000 T cell genomes. Purified libraries were quantified with a Qubit 3.0 fluorometer, sized on a Bioanalyzer 2100, and re-quantified with the KAPA Library Quantification kit. Every immunoSEQ 96-well plate was sequenced on a separate single-read 150-cycle Illumina NextSeq 550 flow cell. The paper's data handling went like this. Because the immunoSEQ output included only junctional sequences and no quality scores, the filtering could not be the same as the filtering used for full-length reads. Sequences were annotated with PyIR, a Python wrapper for IgBLAST v1.9, using IMGT germline references to assign V/J genes and CDR3. Reads were removed for weak V/J assignments (E-value above 1e-6), missing CDR3, stop codons, out-of-frame junctions, or ambiguous translated residues. V3J clonotypes were defined as sequences sharing the same inferred V gene, J gene, and CDR3 amino acid sequence. To compute the percentage overlap between repertoires, the number of shared unique clonotypes was divided by the size of the smaller repertoire. Richness of each repertoire was evaluated using RTK rarefaction, the Chao1 estimator, and Recon v2.1 estimates of unobserved clonotypes. For all TCRbeta clonotypes obtained by the gDNA method from a few donors, generation probabilities were computed with OLGA. TCRdb limited this immuneACCESS table to in-frame rearrangements with V and J called. A share of clones is missing; checked studies link under half to unresolved V genes, and the rest is unexplained. From that table come the V and J calls and clone size; the DNA was used to work out D and trimming. This sample comprises about 800,000 clones, just over 95% of them detected only once. The ten largest clones represent less than 0.25% of the sample.

The sequenced sample consisted of naive CD8+ T cells sorted from blood. Reading the label with the study, this specimen's cell subset or site is: CD45RA+CCR7+. The sequence derives from a man in his thirties or forties in good health.

The nucleotide sequence is given as TGTGCCATCAGTGATCCCGAAGACAGGGTGGCTATGGAGGGGCCAAGCTCCTACAATGAGCAGTTCTTC. Protein translation: CAISDPEDRVAMEGPSSYNEQFF. This chain joins TRBV10-3 to TRBJ2-1; TRBD1 is a possible D gene, resting on 7 matching bases. CDR1 and CDR2, per the germline V gene, are ENHRY and SYGVKD. Spanning cysteine to phenylalanine, the CDR3 consists of 23 amino acids. This entry keeps only the CDR3 DNA: 69 bases, framed from base 1. V was cut back by 3 bases and J by 0 bases, leaving a gap of 33 bases between them.